Listed below are T cell receptor delta chains from one sample, sequenced in a study of gamma-delta chains in newborns, infants, children. TCRdb reanalysed the reads with CATT. This sample has about 8,500 delta-chain clones, with about 3.7% found just once. What was sequenced was blood. The origin of the receptors is a child who was a newborn, infant or young child, either healthy, febrile or measles-vaccinated (not recorded which). Each CDR3 is given with its conserved first and last residue. D genes are given only for firm matches. Clone size is shown for a subset of rows, as once, few, many or a class of expanded clone.

j_call v_call d_call clone_size cdr3_aa cdr3_nt
TRDJ3 TRDV2 - medium-sized CACDTVGIDSWDTRQMFF TGTGCCTGTGACACCGTGGGGATTGACTCCTGGGACACCCGACAGATGTTTTTC
TRDJ3 TRDV2 TRDD3 - CACDTLLGFSWDTRQMFF TGTGCCTGCGACACTTTACTGGGGTTCTCCTGGGACACCCGACAGATGTTTTTC
TRDJ3 TRDV2 TRDD3 - CACVLLGDTSWDTRQMFF TGTGCCTGTGTCCTACTGGGGGATACCTCCTGGGACACCCGACAGATGTTTTTC
TRDJ3 TRDV2 TRDD3 - CACGTGALLGLSSWDTRQMFF TGTGCCTGTGGCACCGGAGCCTTACTGGGGTTAAGCTCCTGGGACACCCGACAGATGTTTTTC
TRDJ1 TRDV2 TRDD3 few CACDTGGISDKLIF TGTGCCTGTGACACCGGGGGGATATCCGATAAACTCATCTTT
TRDJ2 TRDV2 TRDD3 - CACDTVPTGGYALTAQLFF TGTGCCTGTGACACCGTTCCTACTGGGGGATACGCTTTGACAGCACAACTCTTCTTT
TRDJ3 TRDV2 TRDD3 many CACDGNQLGDSSWDTRQMFF TGTGCCTGTGACGGTAACCAACTGGGGGACAGCTCCTGGGACACCCGACAGATGTTTTTC
TRDJ2 TRDV1 TRDD3 few CALGTRSGTGGYGATLTAQLFF TGTGCTCTTGGGACCCGGAGTGGTACTGGGGGATACGGGGCCACTTTGACAGCACAACTCTTCTTT
TRDJ3 TRDV2 TRDD3 few CACDTGGYRGSWDTRQMFF TGTGCCTGTGACACCGGGGGATACAGGGGCTCCTGGGACACCCGACAGATGTTTTTC
TRDJ3 TRDV2 TRDD3 - CACDTVLGSSSWDTRQMFF TGTGCCTGTGACACGGTACTGGGGTCGAGCTCCTGGGACACCCGACAGATGTTTTTC
TRDJ3 TRDV2 - few CACDTVYGSSWDTRQMFF TGTGCCTGTGACACCGTATACGGAAGCTCCTGGGACACCCGACAGATGTTTTTC
TRDJ2 TRDV2 TRDD3 medium-sized CACDTVLGDFSLTAQLFF TGTGCCTGTGACACCGTACTGGGGGATTTTTCTTTGACAGCACAACTCTTCTTT
TRDJ3 TRDV2 TRDD3 few CACNTWGIRSWDTRQMFF TGTGCCTGTAACACCTGGGGGATCCGCTCCTGGGACACCCGACAGATGTTTTTC
TRDJ1 TRDV2 TRDD3 few CARDEGGIIDKLIF TGTGCCCGTGACGAGGGGGGGATTATCGATAAACTCATCTTT
TRDJ2 TRDV2 TRDD3 medium-sized CACDTVGDTQAQLFF TGTGCCTGTGACACCGTGGGGGATACGCAAGCACAACTCTTCTTT
TRDJ3 TRDV2 TRDD3 many CACDTLGDNSSWDTRQMFF TGTGCCTGTGACACACTGGGGGATAACAGCTCCTGGGACACCCGACAGATGTTTTTC
TRDJ3 TRDV2 TRDD3 many CACDTVSGGYSWDTRQMFF TGTGCCTGTGACACCGTTTCTGGGGGATACTCCTGGGACACCCGACAGATGTTTTTC
TRDJ1 TRDV2 TRDD3 medium-sized CACDVLGGDKLIF TGTGCCTGTGACGTACTGGGGGGTGATAAACTCATCTTT
TRDJ3 TRDV2 TRDD3 few CACDPLRLGDLSSWDTRQMFF TGTGCCTGTGACCCCCTCAGACTGGGGGACCTAAGCTCCTGGGACACCCGACAGATGTTTTTC
TRDJ3 TRDV2 TRDD3 - CACDLALGDTWDTRQMFF TGTGCCTGCGACCTTGCCTTGGGGGATACGTGGGACACCCGACAGATGTTTTTC
TRDJ3 TRDV2 TRDD3 many CACDTLGDTAPSSWDTRQMFF TGTGCCTGTGACACTCTGGGGGATACGGCACCTAGCTCCTGGGACACCCGACAGATGTTTTTC
TRDJ3 TRAV29/DV5 - few CSVLLCSWGYSWDTRQMFF -
TRDJ3 TRDV2 TRDD3 medium-sized CACDNWGPLASWDTRQMFF TGTGCCTGTGACAACTGGGGGCCATTAGCCTCCTGGGACACCCGACAGATGTTTTTC
TRDJ1 TRDV2 - - CACDTLSTGVGDKLIF TGTGCCTGTGACACTTTATCCACCGGGGTTGGCGATAAACTCATCTTT
TRDJ2 TRDV1 TRDD3 medium-sized CALGFTGGRALTAQLFF TGTGCTCTTGGGTTTACTGGGGGCCGAGCTTTGACAGCACAACTCTTCTTT
TRDJ3 TRDV2 TRDD3 medium-sized CACDYTGGYAGDTRQMFF TGTGCCTGTGATTATACTGGGGGATACGCCGGGGACACCCGACAGATGTTTTTC
TRDJ3 TRDV2 - medium-sized CACDTVGGTSSWDTRQMFF TGTGCCTGTGACACCGTGGGGGGGACAAGCTCCTGGGACACCCGACAGATGTTTTTC
TRDJ3 TRDV2 TRDD3 medium-sized CACDTVLGDFSWDTRQMFF TGTGCCTGTGACACCGTACTGGGGGACTTCTCCTGGGACACCCGACAGATGTTTTTC
TRDJ3 TRDV2 TRDD3 medium-sized CACDTGGYGSWDTRQMFF TGTGCCTGTGACACCGGGGGATACGGGTCCTGGGACACCCGACAGATGTTTTTC
TRDJ1 TRDV2 TRDD3 medium-sized CACDLPPKYWGINDKLIF TGTGCCTGTGACCTCCCCCCAAAGTACTGGGGGATAAACGATAAACTCATCTTT
TRDJ3 TRDV2 TRDD3 medium-sized CACDTGGYVSWDTRQMFF TGTGCCTGTGACACCGGGGGATACGTATCCTGGGACACCCGACAGATGTTTTTC
TRDJ3 TRDV2 - - CACDTAELSWDTRQMFF TGTGCCTGTGACACCGCCGAACTTTCCTGGGACACCCGACAGATGTTTTTC
TRDJ1 TRDV1 - medium-sized CALGEPDKLIF TGTGCTCTTGGGGAACCCGATAAACTCATCTTT
TRDJ2 TRDV2 TRDD3 - CACDTLRNRGIPPVTAQLFF TGTGCCTGTGACACCCTCCGTAATCGGGGGATACCCCCTGTGACAGCACAACTCTTCTTT
TRDJ3 TRDV2 TRDD3 few CACDTLGDRSAWDTRQMFF TGTGCCTGTGACACACTGGGGGATCGAAGCGCCTGGGACACCCGACAGATGTTTTTC
TRDJ1 TRDV2 TRDD3 medium-sized CACDTWGIPDKLIF TGTGCCTGTGACACCTGGGGGATTCCCGATAAACTCATCTTT
TRDJ2 TRDV2 TRDD3 medium-sized CACDALGALTAQLFF TGTGCCTGTGACGCTCTGGGGGCTTTGACAGCACAACTCTTCTTT
TRDJ3 TRDV2 TRDD3 few CACDTFTGGYEYQDTRQMFF TGTGCCTGTGACACATTTACTGGGGGATATGAGTACCAGGACACCCGACAGATGTTTTTC
TRDJ3 TRDV2 TRDD3 medium-sized CACDTVLGDTRSWDTRQMFF TGTGCCTGTGACACTGTACTGGGGGATACACGCTCCTGGGACACCCGACAGATGTTTTTC
TRDJ3 TRDV2 - - CARDTVADTWDTRQMFF TGTGCCCGTGACACCGTCGCGGATACCTGGGACACCCGACAGATGTTTTTC
TRDJ3 TRDV2 TRDD3 few CACDVLGDTAWDTRQMFF TGTGCCTGTGACGTACTGGGGGATACGGCCTGGGACACCCGACAGATGTTTTTC
TRDJ3 TRDV2 TRDD3 many CACDPILGVSSWDTRQMFF TGTGCCTGTGACCCCATACTGGGGGTGAGCTCCTGGGACACCCGACAGATGTTTTTC
TRDJ2 TRDV1 - - CALGEGVSFFSLLGRAQLFF TGTGCTCTTGGGGAAGGAGTTTCCTTTTTTTCTTTGCTGGGACGAGCACAACTCTTCTTT
TRDJ3 TRDV2 - many CACDTAGTSSWDTRQMFF TGTGCCTGTGACACCGCCGGGACCAGCTCCTGGGACACCCGACAGATGTTTTTC
TRDJ3 TRDV2 TRDD3 medium-sized CACDSVLGKSSWDTRQMFF TGTGCCTGTGACTCCGTACTGGGGAAAAGCTCCTGGGACACCCGACAGATGTTTTTC
TRDJ1 TRDV2 TRDD3 many CACDTVGDVGTTTDKLIF TGTGCCTGTGACACCGTGGGGGATGTTGGGACCACCACCGATAAACTCATCTTT
TRDJ3 TRDV2 TRDD3 - CACDTVHWGLRSSWDTRQMFF TGTGCCTGTGACACCGTACACTGGGGGTTACGAAGCTCCTGGGACACTCGACAGATGTTTTTC
TRDJ3 TRDV2 TRDD3 - CARDTITGGHSWDTRQMFF TGTGCCCGTGACACCATCACTGGGGGACACTCCTGGGACACCCGACAGATGTTTTTC
TRDJ3 TRDV2 TRDD3 few CACDTVLLGDTSWDTRQMFF TGTGCCTGTGACACCGTCCTACTGGGGGATACTTCCTGGGACACCCGACAGATGTTTTTC
TRDJ3 TRDV2 TRDD3 - CACDTVTGGRKWDTRQMFF TGTGCCTGTGACACCGTAACTGGGGGTCGTAAGTGGGACACCCGACAGATGTTTTTC
TRDJ2 TRDV2 TRDD3 medium-sized CACDTLVLGTALTAQLFF TGTGCCTGTGACACGCTAGTACTGGGGACTGCTTTGACAGCACAACTCTTCTTT
TRDJ2 TRDV2 TRDD3 - CACDLLGATDQLFF TGTGCCTGTGACCTACTGGGGGCTACAGATCAACTCTTCTTT